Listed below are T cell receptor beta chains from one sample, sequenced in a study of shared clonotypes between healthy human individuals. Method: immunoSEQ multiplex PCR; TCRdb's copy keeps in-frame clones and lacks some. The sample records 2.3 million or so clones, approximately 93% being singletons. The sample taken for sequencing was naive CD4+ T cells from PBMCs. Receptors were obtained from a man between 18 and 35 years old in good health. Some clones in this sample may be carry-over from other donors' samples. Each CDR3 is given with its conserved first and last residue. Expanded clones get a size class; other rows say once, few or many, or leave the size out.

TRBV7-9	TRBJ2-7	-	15	CASSLGSTPLYEQYF
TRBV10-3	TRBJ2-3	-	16	CAISAREGLRTDTQYF
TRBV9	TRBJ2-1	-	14	CASSAGAPYNEQFF
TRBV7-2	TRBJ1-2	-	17	CASSAQAGTPANYGYTF
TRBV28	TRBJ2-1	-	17	CASSSPSGRAGKNEQFF
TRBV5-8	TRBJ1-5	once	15	CASTTGQFSNQPQHF
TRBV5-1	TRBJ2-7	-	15	CASSLSTGSSYEQYF
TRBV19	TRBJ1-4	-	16	CATRTGATATNEKLFF
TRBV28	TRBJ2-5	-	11	CASSLTGEQYF
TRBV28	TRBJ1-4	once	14	CASSFHGQGGKLFF
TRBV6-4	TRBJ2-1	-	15	CASRIQEGPYNEQFF
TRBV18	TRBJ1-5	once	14	CASSRGTGVQPQHF
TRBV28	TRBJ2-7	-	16	CASSLQGSLGIYEQYF
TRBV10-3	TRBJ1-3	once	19	CAISESGGREASSGNTIYF
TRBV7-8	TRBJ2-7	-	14	CASSSGRVTYEQYF
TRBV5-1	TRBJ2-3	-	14	CASRTTSGVGAQYF
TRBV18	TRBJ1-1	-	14	CASSQTGTNTEAFF
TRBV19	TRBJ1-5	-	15	CASSPGQPSNQPQHF
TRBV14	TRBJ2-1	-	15	CASSQAWRAYNEQFF
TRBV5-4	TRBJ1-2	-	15	CASSFRQVTNYGYTF
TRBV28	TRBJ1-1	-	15	CASSPAGQTFAEAFF
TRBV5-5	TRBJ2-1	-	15	CASSADSAIYNEQFF
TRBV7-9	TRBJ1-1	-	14	CASSLAEGKTEAFF
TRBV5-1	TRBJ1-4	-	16	CASSLDRGPGNEKLFF
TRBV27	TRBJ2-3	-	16	CASSLYLSEGTDTQYF
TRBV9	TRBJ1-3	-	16	CASSVASQGDGNTIYF
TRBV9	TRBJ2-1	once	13	CASSVRVYNEQFF
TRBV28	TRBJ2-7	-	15	CASSLGAPAVYEQYF
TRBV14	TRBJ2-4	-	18	CASSNSRDRAQAKNIQYF
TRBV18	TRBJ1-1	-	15	CASSPGTGRGTEAFF
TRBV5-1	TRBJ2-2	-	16	CASSLLAGDRSGELFF
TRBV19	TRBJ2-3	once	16	CASTDNAAPSTDTQYF
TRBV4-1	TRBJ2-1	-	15	CASSQEPGPYNEQFF
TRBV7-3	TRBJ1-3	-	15	CASSIQGARGNTIYF
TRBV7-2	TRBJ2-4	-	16	CASSLRTGRGANIQYF
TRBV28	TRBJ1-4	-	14	CASSLFQGREKLFF
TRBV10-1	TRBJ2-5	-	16	CASSPETGTAQETQYF
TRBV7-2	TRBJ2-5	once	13	CASSPPGVETQYF
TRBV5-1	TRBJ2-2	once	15	CASSLVVSNTGELFF
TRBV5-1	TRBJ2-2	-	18	CASSLGPRSNSNTGELFF
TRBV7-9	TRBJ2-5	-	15	CASSLISAGGETQYF
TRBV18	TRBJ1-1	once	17	CASSPQDRGSMNTEAFF
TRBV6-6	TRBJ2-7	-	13	CASFQDVTYEQYF
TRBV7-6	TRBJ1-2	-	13	CASSLARDYGYTF
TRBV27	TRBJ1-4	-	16	CASSFFPRATNEKLFF
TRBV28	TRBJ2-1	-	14	CASAPGQGFNEQFF
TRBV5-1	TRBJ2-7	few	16	CASSLDLFEGVYEQYF
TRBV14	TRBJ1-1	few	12	CARITGGDEAFF
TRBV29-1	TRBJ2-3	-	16	CSATPGQGGYTDTQYF
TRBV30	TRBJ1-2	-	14	CAWGRPGMNYGYTF
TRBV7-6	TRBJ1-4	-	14	CASTLNRGGEKLFF
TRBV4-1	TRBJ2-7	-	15	CASSQPGQGAYEQYF
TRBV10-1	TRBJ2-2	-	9	CAGNRELFF
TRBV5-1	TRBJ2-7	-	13	CASSFVDSYEQYF
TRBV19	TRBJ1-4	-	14	CASLHQGEREKLFF
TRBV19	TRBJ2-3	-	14	CASSIVSGTDTQYF
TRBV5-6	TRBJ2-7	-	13	CASSSDRGPYWHF
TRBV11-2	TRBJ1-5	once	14	CASSRTDLGQPQHF